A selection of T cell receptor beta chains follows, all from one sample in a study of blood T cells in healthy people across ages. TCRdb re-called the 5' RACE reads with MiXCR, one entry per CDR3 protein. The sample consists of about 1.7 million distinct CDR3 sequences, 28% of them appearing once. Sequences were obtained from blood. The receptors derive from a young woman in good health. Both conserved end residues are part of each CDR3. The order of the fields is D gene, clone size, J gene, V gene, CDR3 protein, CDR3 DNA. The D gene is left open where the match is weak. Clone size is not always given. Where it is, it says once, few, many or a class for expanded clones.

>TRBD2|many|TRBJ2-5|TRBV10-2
CASSSLLRGGRETQYF
TGCGCCAGCAGTTCCCTATTGCGGGGGGGTCGAGAGACTCAGTACTTC
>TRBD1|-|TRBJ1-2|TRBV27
CASRGGRTSYGYTF
TGTGCCAGCCGAGGGGGCAGAACATCCTATGGCTACACCTTC
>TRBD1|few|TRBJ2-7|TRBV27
CASSFPDRVGYEQYF
TGTGCCAGCAGTTTTCCGGACAGGGTAGGGTACGAGCAGTACTTC
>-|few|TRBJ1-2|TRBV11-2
CASSTRGGDDGYTF
TGTGCCAGCAGCACCCGTGGGGGGGACGATGGCTACACCTTC
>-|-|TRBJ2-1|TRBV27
CASSWGGIGREQFF
TGTGCCAGCAGTTGGGGGGGCATTGGGAGGGAGCAGTTCTTC
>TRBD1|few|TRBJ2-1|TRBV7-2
CASSSQGVGRNEQFF
TGTGCCAGCAGCTCCCAGGGGGTAGGGCGCAATGAGCAGTTCTTC
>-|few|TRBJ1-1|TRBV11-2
CASSLRDVNTEAFF
TGTGCCAGCAGCTTGAGGGACGTGAACACTGAAGCTTTCTTT
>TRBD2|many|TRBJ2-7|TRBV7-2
CASSLTTPPWREGREQYF
TGTGCCAGCAGCTTAACCACACCCCCCTGGCGGGAGGGCCGCGAGCAGTACTTC
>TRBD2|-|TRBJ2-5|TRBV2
CASIRAGGPEETQYF
TGTGCCAGCATACGGGCGGGGGGGCCGGAAGAGACCCAGTACTTC
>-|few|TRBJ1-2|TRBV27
CASSKGGEHYGYTF
TGTGCCAGCAGTAAGGGAGGGGAGCACTATGGCTACACCTTC
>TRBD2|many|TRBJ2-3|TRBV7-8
CASSLKRLSGSVADTLYF
TGTGCCAGCAGCTTAAAGAGACTTAGCGGGAGCGTCGCAGATACGCTGTATTTT
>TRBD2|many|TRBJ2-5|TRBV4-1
CASRTPGEGEQYF
TGCGCCAGCAGGACCCCGGGGGAGGGAGAGCAGTACTTC
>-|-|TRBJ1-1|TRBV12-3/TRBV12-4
CTSSPWSGEAFF
TGTACCAGCAGCCCCTGGTCGGGTGAAGCTTTCTTT
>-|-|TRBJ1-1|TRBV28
CASRGYRKRTEAFF
TGTGCCAGCAGAGGTTACAGGAAGAGGACTGAAGCTTTCTTT
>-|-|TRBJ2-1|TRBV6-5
CASSSDPQSNEQFF
TGTGCCAGCAGTTCCGACCCCCAATCCAATGAGCAGTTCTTC
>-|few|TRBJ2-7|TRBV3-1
CASSPRGTLPLWDEQYF
TGTGCCAGCAGCCCCCGGGGCACCCTACCCCTCTGGGACGAGCAGTACTTC
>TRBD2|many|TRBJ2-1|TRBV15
CATSGGLAVGNEQFF
TGTGCCACCAGCGGGGGACTAGCGGTAGGAAATGAGCAGTTCTTC
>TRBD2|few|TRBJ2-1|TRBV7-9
CASSTGGIYNEQFF
TGTGCCAGCAGTACGGGGGGAATCTACAATGAGCAGTTCTTC
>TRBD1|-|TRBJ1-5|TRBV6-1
CASSERGTGGTNQPQHF
TGTGCCAGCAGTGAAAGAGGGACAGGGGGCACCAATCAGCCCCAGCATTTT
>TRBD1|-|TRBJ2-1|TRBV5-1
CASSVEPTGTSFENEQFF
TGCGCCAGCAGCGTGGAACCGACAGGGACCTCGTTCGAGAATGAGCAGTTCTTC
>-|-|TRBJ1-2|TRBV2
CASFSDYTF
TGTGCCAGTTTTTCTGACTACACCTTC
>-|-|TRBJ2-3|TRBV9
CASSALMGADTQYF
TGTGCCAGCAGCGCCCTCATGGGGGCAGATACGCAGTATTTT
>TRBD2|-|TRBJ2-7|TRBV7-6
CASSLSGGPNYEQYF
TGTGCCAGCAGCTTGAGCGGGGGGCCAAACTACGAGCAGTACTTC
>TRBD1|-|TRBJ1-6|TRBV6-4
CASRLGQGDSPLHF
TGTGCCAGCAGACTAGGACAGGGGGATTCACCCCTCCACTTT
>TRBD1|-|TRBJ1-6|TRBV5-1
CASTYAAGQVNSPLHF
TGCGCCAGTACTTACGCAGCGGGACAGGTTAATTCACCCCTCCACTTT
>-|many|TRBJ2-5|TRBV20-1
CSARGLETQYF
TGCAGTGCTAGAGGTCTGGAGACCCAGTACTTC
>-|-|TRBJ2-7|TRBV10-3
CAIRGVGPYEQYF
TGTGCCATCAGGGGGGTAGGGCCCTACGAGCAGTACTTC
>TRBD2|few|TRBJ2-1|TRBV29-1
CSVEDGGRARNEQFF
TGCAGCGTTGAAGACGGGGGGAGGGCCCGCAATGAGCAGTTCTTC